The rows below give T cell receptor beta chains drawn from one sample of a study of T cells in Graves' hyperthyroidism and ophthalmopathy. TCRdb reanalysed the multiplex PCR reads using MiXCR and keeps one entry per CDR3 protein. The sample includes roughly 530,000 distinct CDR3 sequences, 17% of them seen just once. Sequencing was done on a sample of blood. The receptors come from a woman aged 18 to 35 with Graves' ophthalmopathy. Each CDR3 is given with its conserved first and last residue. A D gene is named only where the DNA matches it firmly. Clone size is not always given. Where it is, it says once, few, many or a class for expanded clones.

>few|TRBV20-1|.|TRBJ1-3
TGCAGTGCTAGAGATCCGGGGGCGGGGGGGGCGGATGGAAACACCATATATTTT
CSARDPGAGGADGNTIYF
>.|TRBV20-1|.|TRBJ2-2
TGCAGTGCTAGGCGGCCGGGAGTCGGTACCGGGGAGCTGTTTTTT
CSARRPGVGTGELFF
>few|TRBV6-1|.|TRBJ2-1
TGTGCCAGTTTAAGAGTAGGAAGCTCCTACAATGAGCAGTTCTTC
CASLRVGSSYNEQFF
>.|TRBV18|.|TRBJ2-6
TGTGCCAGCTCACCCTACGCGCCAGGGGGAGGCTCTGGGGCCAACGTCCTGACTTTC
CASSPYAPGGGSGANVLTF
>many|TRBV12-3/TRBV12-4|TRBD1|TRBJ2-7
TGTGCCAGCAGGTTGACAGGGGACCCTTCCTACGAGCAGTACTTC
CASRLTGDPSYEQYF
>many|TRBV7-2|TRBD2|TRBJ2-3
TGTGCCAGCAGCTTTCTTCCCGGGGGGGATGACCTGGATACGCAGTATTTT
CASSFLPGGDDLDTQYF
>many|TRBV20-1|.|TRBJ1-5
TGCAGTGCTAGAGATCAAGGAGCGGGCCAGCCCCAGCATTTT
CSARDQGAGQPQHF
>.|TRBV28|.|TRBJ1-2
TGTGCCAGCACCAATTTAAACTATGGCTACACCTTC
CASTNLNYGYTF
>many|TRBV28|.|TRBJ2-3
TGTGCCAGCAGTTTTGGGTTCCAATCTAGCACAGATACGCAGTATTTT
CASSFGFQSSTDTQYF
>.|TRBV5-6|TRBD2|TRBJ2-2
TGTGCCAGCAGCAAAACCGGACGGGAGGACACCGGGGAGCTGTTTTTT
CASSKTGREDTGELFF
>few|TRBV19|.|TRBJ1-1
TGTGCCAGTAGTATCGGAAAGAACACTGAAGCTCTCTTT
CASSIGKNTEALF
>many|TRBV6-1|.|TRBJ1-4
TGTGCCAGCTCCGGGAGGACAGCTAATGAAAAACTGTTTTTT
CASSGRTANEKLFF
>.|TRBV4-2|TRBD1|TRBJ1-1
TGTGCCAGCAGCCACTTGAGGGGGCAGCCTCACAACTTGGGCACTGAAGCTTTCTTT
CASSHLRGQPHNLGTEAFF
>few|TRBV19|TRBD2|TRBJ2-3
TGTGCCAGTAGCCTCCCGCCCGGCGGGACTAGCGGGAGGGGGACAGATACGCAGTATTTT
CASSLPPGGTSGRGTDTQYF
>many|TRBV12-3/TRBV12-4|TRBD2|TRBJ2-3
TGTGCCAGCAGTTCGCCGGGGGGGCTTACGCAGTATTTT
CASSSPGGLTQYF
>few|TRBV5-1|TRBD1|TRBJ1-1
TGCGCCAGCAGCGCAAAAAGGACAGGGGGCCTCACTGAAGCTTTCTTT
CASSAKRTGGLTEAFF
>many|TRBV30|.|TRBJ1-5
TGTGCCTGGGGTCCAGGGGATAATCAGCCCCAGCATTTT
CAWGPGDNQPQHF
>many|TRBV27|TRBD2|TRBJ2-3
TGTGCCAGCAGTATGACTAGCGGGGGAACAGATACGCAGTATTTT
CASSMTSGGTDTQYF
>many|TRBV27|TRBD2|TRBJ2-3
TGTGCCAGCAGGACTAGCGCCTTCACAGATACGCAGTATTTT
CASRTSAFTDTQYF
>many|TRBV28|.|TRBJ2-7
TGTGCCAGTTCAGGGCGACGGCCTTCCTACGAGCAGTACTTC
CASSGRRPSYEQYF
>many|TRBV11-2|.|TRBJ2-3
TGTGCCAGCAGCTTAGGTCGCAACGCAGATACGCAGTATTTT
CASSLGRNADTQYF
>many|TRBV30|TRBD1|TRBJ2-3
TGTGCCTGGGACAGGGGGAGTTTCACAGATACGCAGTATTTT
CAWDRGSFTDTQYF
>once|TRBV6-1|.|TRBJ1-1
TGTGCCAGCAGCCGCCAAGGACAGACAGAAGCTTTCTTT
CASSRQGQTEAFF
>many|TRBV6-1|TRBD1|TRBJ2-7
TGTGCCAGCAGTGGCTCCGGGACAGGGACCTACGAGCAGTACTTC
CASSGSGTGTYEQYF